The rows below give T cell receptor beta chains drawn from one sample of a study of CD8+ T cells in alopecia areata. Only in-frame clones appear in the TCRdb table, and some are missing; sequencing was by immunoSEQ multiplex PCR. The repertoire has 42,000 or so clones, approximately 92% of them found once; the top ten carry approximately 17%. The material sequenced was CD8+ T cells sorted from blood, taken at week 24, from a patient treated with tofacitinib. These receptors all come from a human donor with alopecia areata. Both conserved end residues are part of each CDR3. A D gene is named only where the DNA matches it firmly. Some rows have no size entry. The others give once, few or many, or a class for an expanded clone.

len,d_gene,v_gene,abundance,j_gene,CDR3aa,CDR3nt
14,TRBD2,TRBV7-2,NA,TRBJ2-7,CASSFAGGGYEQYF,TGTGCCAGCAGCTTCGCGGGGGGAGGATACGAGCAGTACTTC
13,TRBD1,TRBV30,NA,TRBJ2-7,CAWRYRGPYEQYF,TGTGCCTGGAGGTACAGGGGACCCTACGAGCAGTACTTC
15,TRBD2,TRBV7-9,NA,TRBJ2-1,CASSLLAGGDNEQFF,TGTGCCAGCAGCTTACTAGCGGGGGGTGACAATGAGCAGTTCTTC
11,NA,TRBV25-1,NA,TRBJ2-3,CASTFGDTQYF,TGTGCCAGCACCTTTGGAGATACGCAGTATTTT
13,NA,TRBV30,NA,TRBJ2-1,CAWSWAVYNEQFF,TGTGCCTGGAGTTGGGCAGTTTACAATGAGCAGTTCTTC
16,TRBD1,TRBV7-9,NA,TRBJ2-6,CASSLPTGEGANVLTF,TGTGCCAGCAGCTTGCCCACAGGGGAGGGGGCCAACGTCCTGACTTTC
15,NA,TRBV6-1,once,TRBJ2-5,CASSEFSGVMETQYF,TGTGCCAGCAGTGAATTTAGTGGGGTCATGGAGACCCAGTACTTC
16,TRBD2,TRBV9,NA,TRBJ2-5,CASSVGGLAGQETQYF,TGTGCCAGCAGCGTAGGGGGACTAGCGGGACAAGAGACCCAGTACTTC
15,NA,TRBV19,few,TRBJ2-7,CASRPGPYGLYEQYF,TGTGCCAGTAGACCCGGACCGTACGGGCTGTACGAGCAGTACTTC
15,TRBD2,TRBV9,NA,TRBJ2-1,CASSISGGDYNEQFF,TGTGCCAGCAGCATTAGCGGGGGAGATTACAATGAGCAGTTCTTC
14,NA,TRBV4-3,NA,TRBJ2-1,CASSPNRGYNEQFF,TGCGCCAGCAGCCCGAATAGGGGTTACAATGAGCAGTTCTTC
14,NA,TRBV27,NA,TRBJ1-2,CASRPDGPDYGYTF,TGTGCCAGCAGACCAGATGGGCCAGACTATGGCTACACCTTC
13,NA,TRBV10-3,NA,TRBJ1-6,CAVVILGDSPLHF,TGTGCCGTAGTGATCTTAGGGGATTCACCCCTCCACTTT
15,NA,TRBV30,NA,TRBJ2-3,CGLGPGRGRLDTQYF,TGCGGACTGGGTCCGGGCAGGGGTCGTCTGGATACGCAGTATTTT
15,TRBD2,TRBV27,NA,TRBJ2-7,CASSFSSGGPYEQYF,TGTGCCAGCAGTTTTTCTAGCGGGGGGCCTTACGAGCAGTACTTC
14,NA,TRBV7-2,once,TRBJ2-7,CASSLTTSSYEQYF,TGTGCCAGCAGCTTAACTACAAGCTCCTACGAGCAGTACTTC
17,TRBD2,TRBV4-2,NA,TRBJ2-7,CASSPLGSGGQSYEQYF,TGTGCCAGCAGCCCCCTGGGTAGCGGGGGACAATCCTACGAGCAGTACTTC
15,NA,TRBV6-5,NA,TRBJ1-1,CASSYQGSPNTEAFF,TGTGCCAGCAGCTACCAGGGCAGTCCAAACACTGAAGCTTTCTTT
15,NA,TRBV27,NA,TRBJ2-7,CASSFSGDPSYEQYF,TGTGCCAGCAGTTTCTCCGGGGATCCCTCCTACGAGCAGTACTTC
15,NA,TRBV13,once,TRBJ2-1,CASSFVGSSYNEQFF,TGTGCCAGCAGCTTCGTGGGGAGCTCCTACAATGAGCAGTTCTTC
12,NA,TRBV7-9,once,TRBJ2-7,CASSGSSYEQYF,TGTGCCAGCAGTGGGAGCAGCTACGAGCAGTACTTC
14,TRBD1,TRBV28,NA,TRBJ1-1,CASRQDRGHTEAFF,TGTGCCAGCAGACAGGACAGGGGGCACACTGAAGCTTTCTTT
18,TRBD2,TRBV4-2,NA,TRBJ2-3,CASSQDLAGGPSTDTQYF,TGTGCCAGCAGCCAAGACTTAGCGGGGGGGCCTAGCACAGATACGCAGTATTTT
13,NA,TRBV28,once,TRBJ1-6,CASSLSGNSPLHF,TGTGCCAGCAGTTTAAGCGGCAATTCACCCCTCCACTTT
14,NA,TRBV9,NA,TRBJ2-3,CASSVSGATDTQYF,TGTGCCAGCAGCGTAAGTGGGGCCACAGATACGCAGTATTTT
12,NA,TRBV28,NA,TRBJ2-7,CASSLSIYEQYF,TGTGCCAGCAGTTTATCGATCTACGAGCAGTACTTC
13,TRBD2,TRBV19,NA,TRBJ2-1,CATSGGGLNEQFF,TGTGCCACCTCCGGGGGGGGCCTCAATGAGCAGTTCTTC
15,NA,TRBV6-5,NA,TRBJ2-7,CASSYSAGGNYEQYF,TGTGCCAGCAGTTACTCGGCAGGGGGGAACTACGAGCAGTACTTC
15,NA,TRBV4-2,NA,TRBJ2-7,CASSQVKGSSYEQYF,TGTGCCAGCAGCCAAGTCAAGGGAAGCTCCTACGAGCAGTACTTC
15,TRBD1,TRBV13,NA,TRBJ2-1,CASSGTGGGYNEQFF,TGTGCCAGCAGTGGGACAGGTGGGGGCTACAATGAGCAGTTCTTC
16,NA,TRBV7-6,NA,TRBJ2-1,CASSLGSGPRMDEQFF,TGTGCCAGCAGCTTAGGGTCGGGACCCCGTATGGATGAGCAGTTCTTC
17,TRBD1,TRBV7-9,NA,TRBJ2-3,CASSLRITGERGDTQYF,TGTGCCAGCAGCTTACGCATTACAGGGGAGAGAGGAGATACGCAGTATTTT
14,NA,TRBV18,NA,TRBJ2-1,CASSLDVSYNEQFF,TGTGCCAGCTCACTCGACGTAAGCTACAATGAGCAGTTCTTC